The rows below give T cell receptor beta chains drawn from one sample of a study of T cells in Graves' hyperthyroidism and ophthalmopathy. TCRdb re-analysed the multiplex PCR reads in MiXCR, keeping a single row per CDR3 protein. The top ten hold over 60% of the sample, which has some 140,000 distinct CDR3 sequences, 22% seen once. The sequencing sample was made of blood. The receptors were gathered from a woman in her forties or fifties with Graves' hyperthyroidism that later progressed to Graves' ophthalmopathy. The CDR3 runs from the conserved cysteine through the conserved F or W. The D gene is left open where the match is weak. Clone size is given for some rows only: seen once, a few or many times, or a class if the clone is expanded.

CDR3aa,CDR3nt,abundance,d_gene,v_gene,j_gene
CASSLVVGSKNIQYF,TGTGCCAGCAGCTTAGTTGTTGGCTCCAAAAACATTCAGTACTTC,many,-,TRBV7-8,TRBJ2-4
CSAGDLKGLNSPLHF,TGCAGTGCTGGAGATCTTAAGGGTTTGAATTCACCCCTCCACTTT,-,-,TRBV20-1,TRBJ1-6
CASSPGGDQETQYF,TGTGCCAGCTCACCAGGGGGAGACCAAGAGACCCAGTACTTC,-,-,TRBV18,TRBJ2-5
CASSLGASKAGELFF,TGTGCCAGCAGCTTAGGGGCGTCGAAGGCCGGGGAGCTGTTTTTT,-,-,TRBV7-9,TRBJ2-2
CASSPSGSRLTGELFF,TGTGCCAGCAGCCCTAGCGGGAGTCGTCTCACCGGGGAGCTGTTTTTT,many,TRBD2,TRBV3-1,TRBJ2-2
CASSQNAGQQETQYF,TGCGCCAGCAGCCAAAATGCGGGACAGCAAGAGACCCAGTACTTC,few,-,TRBV4-1,TRBJ2-5
CASKVQGWDTQYF,TGTGCCAGCAAGGTACAGGGGTGGGATACGCAGTATTTT,many,TRBD1,TRBV6-1,TRBJ2-3
CSAKGPGLAGTDTQYF,TGCAGTGCAAAGGGTCCCGGACTAGCGGGCACAGATACGCAGTATTTT,many,TRBD2,TRBV20-1,TRBJ2-3
CATSYRRGSNQPQHF,TGTGCCACCAGCTACCGACGCGGGAGCAATCAGCCCCAGCATTTT,many,-,TRBV15,TRBJ1-5
CASSRKGTGPTDTQYF,TGTGCCAGCAGTCGAAAAGGGACAGGGCCCACAGATACGCAGTATTTT,many,TRBD1,TRBV27,TRBJ2-3
CASSFSGGSNQPQHF,TGTGCCAGCAGTTTCTCAGGGGGCAGCAATCAGCCCCAGCATTTT,many,TRBD1,TRBV28,TRBJ1-5
CASSPYRDEQFF,TGTGCCAGCTCACCATACAGGGATGAGCAGTTCTTC,-,-,TRBV18,TRBJ2-1
CASHLGSRNEQFF,TGCGCCAGCCATCTTGGGAGCAGGAATGAGCAGTTCTTC,many,-,TRBV5-1,TRBJ2-1
CASSQATGAGEETQYF,TGTGCCAGCAGCCAAGCGACAGGGGCGGGAGAAGAGACCCAGTACTTC,few,-,TRBV3-1,TRBJ2-5
CASSLVGGEYGYTF,TGTGCCAGCAGCTTAGTAGGGGGTGAATATGGCTACACCTTC,-,-,TRBV7-8,TRBJ1-2
CAISNRDIGETQYF,TGTGCCATCAGTAACCGGGACATTGGAGAGACCCAGTACTTC,-,-,TRBV10-3,TRBJ2-5
CASSSSLLAGVGTDTQYF,TGTGCCAGCAGCTCCTCCCTACTAGCGGGAGTAGGGACAGATACGCAGTATTTT,few,TRBD2,TRBV7-2,TRBJ2-3
CSARQAEQFF,TGCAGTGCTAGGCAGGCTGAGCAGTTCTTC,-,-,TRBV20-1,TRBJ2-1
CASSWNSGETQYF,TGTGCCAGCTCCTGGAACTCAGGAGAGACCCAGTACTTC,many,-,TRBV18,TRBJ2-5
CASRNQMAFEAFF,TGCGCCAGCAGAAACCAAATGGCGTTCGAAGCTTTCTTT,many,-,TRBV10-2,TRBJ1-1
CSAREANRATDTQYF,TGCAGTGCTAGAGAAGCTAACAGGGCTACAGATACGCAGTATTTT,many,-,TRBV20-1,TRBJ2-3
CASSNSGGHYGYTF,TGTGCCAGTAGTAATTCCGGGGGTCACTATGGCTACACCTTC,many,-,TRBV19,TRBJ1-2
CASSRRTGNNEQFF,TGTGCCAGCAGCCGCCGGACAGGAAACAATGAGCAGTTCTTC,many,TRBD1,TRBV11-2,TRBJ2-1
CATSRGTGPAYGYTF,TGTGCCACCAGCAGAGGAACAGGGCCTGCCTATGGCTACACCTTC,many,-,TRBV15,TRBJ1-2
CASSSLGRHDEAFF,TGTGCCAGCAGCTCCCTGGGACGGCACGATGAAGCTTTCTTT,-,-,TRBV11-3,TRBJ1-1
CASSSRLAGTDTQYF,TGCGCCAGCAGCTCACGACTAGCGGGCACAGATACGCAGTATTTT,many,TRBD2,TRBV5-1,TRBJ2-3
CASSVAGGPGDTRYF,TGTGCCAGCAGTGTGGCGGGAGGGCCAGGGGATACGCGGTATTTT,-,TRBD2,TRBV6-2/TRBV6-3,TRBJ2-3
CASSVKEGYGYTF,TGTGCCAGCAGCGTGAAGGAGGGCTATGGCTACACCTTC,-,-,TRBV7-8,TRBJ1-2
CASSSVTVYEQYF,TGTGCCAGCAGTTCGGTGACAGTCTACGAGCAGTACTTC,few,-,TRBV6-1,TRBJ2-7
CASSQLPGTANTGELFF,TGCGCCAGCAGCCAACTCCCAGGAACGGCGAACACCGGGGAGCTGTTTTTT,-,-,TRBV4-1,TRBJ2-2
CASSYWGQLREETQYF,TGTGCCAGCAGTTATTGGGGACAGCTGAGGGAAGAGACCCAGTACTTC,-,TRBD1,TRBV6-2/TRBV6-3,TRBJ2-5
CASSVLVSGAGTDTQYF,TGTGCCAGCAGCGTACTCGTGTCGGGAGCGGGCACAGATACGCAGTATTTT,-,-,TRBV9,TRBJ2-3
CASSSRQGSVQPQHF,TGTGCCAGCTCCTCCCGTCAGGGGTCTGTTCAGCCCCAGCATTTT,many,-,TRBV18,TRBJ1-5
CSARRQRQYNEQFF,TGCAGTGCTAGACGGCAGCGACAGTACAATGAGCAGTTCTTC,many,-,TRBV20-1,TRBJ2-1
CASSTLLAGGQDTQYF,TGTGCCAGCAGTACATTACTGGCGGGAGGGCAAGATACGCAGTATTTT,-,TRBD2,TRBV9,TRBJ2-3
CASSPYSQTLAGNTIYF,TGCGCCAGCAGCCCTTACTCGCAGACCCTTGCTGGAAACACCATATATTTT,-,-,TRBV4-1,TRBJ1-3
CASSTEAGYNEQFF,TGTGCCAGTAGTACCGAGGCGGGATACAATGAGCAGTTCTTC,-,-,TRBV19,TRBJ2-1
CASSVMTGNKETQYF,TGTGCCAGCAGTGTAATGACAGGGAACAAAGAGACCCAGTACTTC,many,TRBD1,TRBV6-1,TRBJ2-5
CASSIGTDQPQHF,TGTGCCAGCAGTATTGGGACGGATCAGCCCCAGCATTTT,many,-,TRBV28,TRBJ1-5
CASSPGHMNTEAFF,TGCGCCAGCAGCCCGGGACATATGAACACTGAAGCTTTCTTT,many,-,TRBV5-1,TRBJ1-1
CASSQNGAGGPRQETQYF,TGTGCCAGCAGCCAAAATGGGGCGGGAGGGCCGAGGCAAGAGACCCAGTACTTC,-,TRBD2,TRBV3-1,TRBJ2-5
CATSDPGTGHNEQFF,TGTGCCACCAGTGACCCCGGGACAGGGCACAATGAGCAGTTCTTC,-,TRBD1,TRBV24-1,TRBJ2-1
CASSQVDTDLFDEQYF,TGTGCCAGCAGCCAAGTTGACACAGATTTGTTCGACGAGCAGTACTTC,many,-,TRBV14,TRBJ2-7
CASSRGDTGELFF,TGCGCCAGCAGCCGTGGGGACACCGGGGAGCTGTTTTTT,many,-,TRBV5-1,TRBJ2-2
CASSSWGSGRASYNEQFF,TGTGCCAGCAGCTCGTGGGGTAGCGGGAGGGCCTCCTACAATGAGCAGTTCTTC,-,TRBD2,TRBV11-2,TRBJ2-1
CASSDGTSGKRNTGELFF,TGTGCCAGCAGTGACGGGACTAGCGGGAAGCGAAACACCGGGGAGCTGTTTTTT,-,TRBD2,TRBV2,TRBJ2-2
CAWSTLTSSYNEQFF,TGTGCCTGGAGTACTTTAACGAGCTCCTACAATGAGCAGTTCTTC,-,-,TRBV30,TRBJ2-1
CSAIYRGLRSYNEQFF,TGCAGTGCTATCTACAGGGGGCTTCGTAGTTACAATGAGCAGTTCTTC,many,TRBD1,TRBV20-1,TRBJ2-1
CASSPVVAGGPGSYEQYF,TGTGCCAGCAGCCCGGTTGTAGCGGGAGGGCCGGGGTCCTACGAGCAGTACTTC,few,TRBD2,TRBV7-2,TRBJ2-7
CASSLDGFGYTF,TGTGCCAGCAGCTTAGATGGGTTTGGCTACACCTTC,-,-,TRBV7-6,TRBJ1-2
CASSDSGRADTQYF,TGCGCCAGCAGTGACAGCGGGAGAGCAGATACGCAGTATTTT,-,TRBD2,TRBV10-2,TRBJ2-3